This is a list of T cell receptor beta chains from one sample in a study of blood T cell repertoires in COVID-19. Profiled with immunoSEQ multiplex PCR; TCRdb holds only in-frame clones, not every one. Here the sample spans some 40,000 clones, roughly 75% being singletons. Sequencing was done on a sample of peripheral blood. The receptors originated from a man aged 70 or older with acute or convalescent COVID-19. CDR3s include the opening cysteine and the closing phenylalanine or tryptophan. Fields, in order: clone size, D gene, J gene, V gene, CDR3 DNA, CDR3 protein. The D gene is left open where the match is weak. A clone size is listed for some rows: how often the clone was seen (once, few, many), or a class if it is expanded.

medium-sized | . | TRBJ1-2 | TRBV11-2 | TGTGCCAGCAGCTTAGCGGGCGTGGGAGTCTATGGCTACACCTTC | CASSLAGVGVYGYTF
. | . | TRBJ1-2 | TRBV19 | TGTGCCAGTAGTTTGGGGGCAGGTGGCTACACCTTC | CASSLGAGGYTF
few | TRBD1 | TRBJ1-1 | TRBV30 | TGTGCCTGGGAGAGGACAGGGAACACTGAAGCTTTCTTT | CAWERTGNTEAFF
. | . | TRBJ1-3 | TRBV2 | TGTGCCAGCCAAGGAGGTCCGGGAAACACCATATATTTT | CASQGGPGNTIYF
. | TRBD1 | TRBJ1-6 | TRBV6-2/TRBV6-3 | TGTGCCAGCAGCTATAAGGACAGGGAATCCCTCCACTTT | CASSYKDRESLHF
. | . | TRBJ1-2 | TRBV4-3 | TGCGCCAGCAGCCCCCGGCAGGGACTCGGCTACACCTTC | CASSPRQGLGYTF
. | . | TRBJ2-7 | TRBV29-1 | TGCAGCGTTGACGGAGGAGTGAACGAGCAGTACTTC | CSVDGGVNEQYF
few | . | TRBJ2-1 | TRBV3-1/TRBV3-2 | TGTGCCAGCAGCAGGACACGCTCCTACAATGAGCAGTTCTTC | CASSRTRSYNEQFF
. | TRBD1 | TRBJ2-7 | TRBV5-1 | TGCGCCAGCAGCTCTGGACAGGGGCCCTACGAGCAGTACTTC | CASSSGQGPYEQYF
. | TRBD1 | TRBJ1-3 | TRBV7-8 | TGTGCCAGCAGCCGAGTACAGGGGGCGCCCGGAAACACCATATATTTT | CASSRVQGAPGNTIYF
. | . | TRBJ1-5 | TRBV5-6 | TGTGCCAGCAGCTTGTATACGGTGAGCAATCAGCCCCAGCATTTT | CASSLYTVSNQPQHF
. | TRBD2 | TRBJ2-7 | TRBV7-9 | TGTGCCAGCACCTCTGCTAGCGGATTTTCCTACGAGCAGTACTTC | CASTSASGFSYEQYF
once | TRBD1 | TRBJ1-6 | TRBV27 | TGTGCCAGCACCGCCCGGGACAGGGGGAATTCACCCCTCCACTTT | CASTARDRGNSPLHF
. | TRBD2 | TRBJ2-3 | TRBV19 | TGTGCCAGTAGTATGAGTCTAGCGGGACTCGCAGATACGCAGTATTTT | CASSMSLAGLADTQYF
. | . | TRBJ2-3 | TRBV7-2 | TGTGCCAGCAGCTTAGCCACCAGGGCTAGCACAGATACGCAGTATTTT | CASSLATRASTDTQYF
once | TRBD1 | TRBJ2-3 | TRBV6-5 | TGTGCCACACAAAAGATGGGACAGTCAATGTATACGCAGTATTTT | CATQKMGQSMYTQYF
medium-sized | . | TRBJ2-5 | TRBV25-1 | TGTGCCAGCAGTGAAACAGGACAAGAGACCCAGTACTTC | CASSETGQETQYF
. | TRBD1 | TRBJ2-2 | TRBV18 | TGTGCCAGCTCGACGAGGGCGACAGGGTTCTCTTCTGGGCTGTTTTTT | CASSTRATGFSSGLFF
. | TRBD1 | TRBJ2-7 | TRBV4-1 | TGCGCCAGCAGCCACGGACAGGGTAGCTACGAGCAGTACTTC | CASSHGQGSYEQYF
. | . | TRBJ1-1 | TRBV5-4 | TGTGCCAGCAGCTGGGCCGGGGGGGTGAACACTGAAGCTTTCTTT | CASSWAGGVNTEAFF
. | TRBD1 | TRBJ2-3 | TRBV25-1 | TGTGCCAGCAGTGGACTAGGGACAGGGGGTCCAGATACGCAGTATTTT | CASSGLGTGGPDTQYF
. | TRBD1 | TRBJ1-1 | TRBV18 | TGTGCCAGCTCACCGCAGACAGGGCATATGAACACTGAAGCTTTCTTT | CASSPQTGHMNTEAFF
. | TRBD2 | TRBJ2-1 | TRBV6-2/TRBV6-3 | TGTGCCAGCAGTTACGGGACTAGCGGGGGTTTGGCTGAGCAGTTCTTC | CASSYGTSGGLAEQFF
. | . | TRBJ2-7 | TRBV5-4 | TGTGCCAGCAGCCCAGCGCGCTACGGAGACGAGCAGTACTTC | CASSPARYGDEQYF
. | TRBD1 | TRBJ1-2 | TRBV7-6 | TGTGCCAGCAGCCCAAGGGGGCTCGGAGCTAACTATGGCTACACCTTC | CASSPRGLGANYGYTF
. | . | TRBJ1-5 | TRBV7-2 | TGTGCCAGCAGCTTAGTAACAGCTAACCCCAATCAGCCCCAGCATTTT | CASSLVTANPNQPQHF
once | . | TRBJ2-3 | TRBV11-3 | TGTGCCAGCAGCTTAGACGGACAGACAGATACGCAGTATTTT | CASSLDGQTDTQYF
. | TRBD1 | TRBJ1-4 | TRBV5-6 | TGTGCCAGCAGCTCCAAAGGCGGGCAGGGGGCCTATGAAAAACTGTTTTTT | CASSSKGGQGAYEKLFF
. | TRBD1 | TRBJ2-3 | TRBV2 | TGTGCCAGCACCCCTAGGACAGGGGCGGCAGATACGCAGTATTTT | CASTPRTGAADTQYF
. | . | TRBJ1-3 | TRBV5-8 | TGTGCCAGCAGCCCCTTCTCTGGAAACACCATATATTTT | CASSPFSGNTIYF
few | TRBD2 | TRBJ2-1 | TRBV3-1/TRBV3-2 | TGTGCCAGCAGCCTAATTAGCGGGAGAATCCACAATGAGCAGTTCTTC | CASSLISGRIHNEQFF
once | . | TRBJ1-4 | TRBV10-3 | TGTGCCATCAGTGAGTCAATTGGAACGGGTCCTAATGAAAAACTGTTTTTT | CAISESIGTGPNEKLFF
. | TRBD1 | TRBJ2-5 | TRBV19 | TGTGCCAGTAGTTCGATTGACAGGGCCGAGTGGGAGACCCAGTACTTC | CASSSIDRAEWETQYF
. | . | TRBJ1-2 | TRBV6-5 | TGTGCCGCGAGCCGGGACTCCACTCCTATGGGCTACACCTTC | CAASRDSTPMGYTF
. | TRBD1 | TRBJ1-4 | TRBV6-6 | TGTGCCAGCAGGACAGGGGGCGTACGCGAAAAACTGTTTTTT | CASRTGGVREKLFF
. | TRBD2 | TRBJ2-1 | TRBV29-1 | TGCAGCGTTGAGCTTAGCGGGGTTTACAATGAGCAGTTCTTC | CSVELSGVYNEQFF
. | . | TRBJ1-1 | TRBV6-2/TRBV6-3 | TGTGCCAGCAGTTACTCGGGTCAGGATAACGAGTGGGGCGAAGCTTTCTTT | CASSYSGQDNEWGEAFF
. | TRBD2 | TRBJ2-3 | TRBV7-2 | TGTGCCAGCAGCTCGGGACTAGCGGGGGGCTTTGGAGATACGCAGTATTTT | CASSSGLAGGFGDTQYF
. | TRBD1 | TRBJ1-3 | TRBV9 | TGTGCCAGCAGCGAGAGGGGACAGGGACTCTCTGGAAACACCATATATTTT | CASSERGQGLSGNTIYF
. | TRBD2 | TRBJ2-2 | TRBV25-1 | TGTGCCAGCAGTGACAGGACTAGCGGGATCACCGGGGAGCTGTTTTTT | CASSDRTSGITGELFF
. | TRBD1 | TRBJ1-1 | TRBV19 | TGTGCCAGCAGGGGACAGGGCACGTCTGAAGCTTTCTTT | CASRGQGTSEAFF
. | . | TRBJ1-3 | TRBV19 | TGTGCCAGTAGCTTCGAGGGCGGCTCTGGAAACACCATATATTTT | CASSFEGGSGNTIYF
few | . | TRBJ2-7 | TRBV3-1/TRBV3-2 | TGTGCCAGCAGCCAAGCTTACGAGCAGTACTTC | CASSQAYEQYF
. | . | TRBJ2-7 | TRBV6-2/TRBV6-3 | TGTGCCAGCAGTCAAACTTCAGGGGCCCGGGACCTCTACGAGCAGTACTTC | CASSQTSGARDLYEQYF
. | TRBD1 | TRBJ2-7 | TRBV7-9 | TGTGCCAGCAGCTTGGGACAGGGGAACGAGCAGTACTTC | CASSLGQGNEQYF
. | . | TRBJ1-6 | TRBV6-5 | TGTGCCAGCAGTTACTCGCACGGGTCGCCCCTCCACTTT | CASSYSHGSPLHF
. | TRBD1 | TRBJ2-2 | TRBV5-1 | TGCGCCAGCAGCTCACTCGGGACAGGGAGGTCCGGGGAGCTGTTTTTT | CASSSLGTGRSGELFF
. | . | TRBJ1-1 | TRBV6-2/TRBV6-3 | TGTGCCAGCAGCCGCCCCCAGGTGGTCCCTGAAGCTTTCTTT | CASSRPQVVPEAFF
. | TRBD1 | TRBJ1-1 | TRBV2 | TGTGCCAGCAGTGCACCGGGACAGACATACACTGAAGCTTTCTTT | CASSAPGQTYTEAFF
. | TRBD1 | TRBJ1-2 | TRBV29-1 | TGCAGCGTTGAAGATCGACAGGGAGGAGGCTACACCTTC | CSVEDRQGGGYTF
. | TRBD1 | TRBJ2-3 | TRBV19 | TGTGCCAGTAGTATCTCCGGACAGGGCCGCACAGATACGCAGTATTTT | CASSISGQGRTDTQYF
. | . | TRBJ1-1 | TRBV7-6 | TGTGCCAGCAGCCCCCAAATACAGAGCGAAGCTTTCTTT | CASSPQIQSEAFF
. | . | TRBJ1-2 | TRBV4-3 | TGCGCCAGCAGCCAAACGGGAGGGTTGCGTGGACATGGCTACACCTTC | CASSQTGGLRGHGYTF